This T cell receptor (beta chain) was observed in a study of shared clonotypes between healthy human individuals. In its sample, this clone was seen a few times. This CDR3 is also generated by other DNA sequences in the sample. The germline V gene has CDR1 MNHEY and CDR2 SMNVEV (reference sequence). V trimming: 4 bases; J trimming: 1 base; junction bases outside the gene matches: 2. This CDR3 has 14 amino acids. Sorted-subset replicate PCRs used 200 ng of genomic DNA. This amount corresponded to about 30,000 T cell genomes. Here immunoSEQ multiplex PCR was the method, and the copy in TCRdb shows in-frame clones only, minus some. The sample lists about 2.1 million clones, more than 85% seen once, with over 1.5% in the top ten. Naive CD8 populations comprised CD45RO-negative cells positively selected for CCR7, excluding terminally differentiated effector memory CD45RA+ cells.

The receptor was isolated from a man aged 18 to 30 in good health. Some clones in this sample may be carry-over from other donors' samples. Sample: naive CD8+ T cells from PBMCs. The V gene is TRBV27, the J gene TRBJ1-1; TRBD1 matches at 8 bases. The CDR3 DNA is TGTGCCAGCAGTTGGACAGGGTCGAACACTGAAGCTTTCTTT. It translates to CASSWTGSNTEAFF.